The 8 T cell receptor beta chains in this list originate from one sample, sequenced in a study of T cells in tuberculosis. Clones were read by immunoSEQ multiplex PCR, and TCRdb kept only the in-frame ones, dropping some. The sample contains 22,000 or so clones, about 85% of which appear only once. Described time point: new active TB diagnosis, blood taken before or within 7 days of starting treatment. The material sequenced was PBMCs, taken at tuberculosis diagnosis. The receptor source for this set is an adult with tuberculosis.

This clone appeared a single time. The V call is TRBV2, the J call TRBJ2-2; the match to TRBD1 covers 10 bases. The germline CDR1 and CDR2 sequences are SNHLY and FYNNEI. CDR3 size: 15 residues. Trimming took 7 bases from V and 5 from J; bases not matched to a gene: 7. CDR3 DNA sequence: TGTGCCAGCAAGGGGGACAGGGGAAGTACCGGGGAGCTGTTTTTT. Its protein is CASKGDRGSTGELFF.

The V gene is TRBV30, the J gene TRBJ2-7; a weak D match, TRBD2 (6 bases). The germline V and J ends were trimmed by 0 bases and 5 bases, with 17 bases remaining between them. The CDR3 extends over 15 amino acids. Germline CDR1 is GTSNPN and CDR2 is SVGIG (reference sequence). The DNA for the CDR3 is TGTGCCTGGAGTGTACGCGGGGATTCTCCCCACGAGCAGTACTTC. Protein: CAWSVRGDSPHEQYF.

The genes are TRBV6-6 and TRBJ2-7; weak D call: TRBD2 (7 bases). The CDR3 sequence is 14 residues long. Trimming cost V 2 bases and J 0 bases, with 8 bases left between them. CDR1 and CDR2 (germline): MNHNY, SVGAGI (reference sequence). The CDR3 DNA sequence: TGTGCCAGCAGTTACGCGGGGGCCTCCTACGAGCAGTACTTC. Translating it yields CASSYAGASYEQYF.

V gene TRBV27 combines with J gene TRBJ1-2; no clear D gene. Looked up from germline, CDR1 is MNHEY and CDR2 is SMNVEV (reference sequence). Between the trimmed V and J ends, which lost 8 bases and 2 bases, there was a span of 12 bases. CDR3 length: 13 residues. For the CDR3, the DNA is TGTGCCAGCCGAGGGTTTGGAAACTATGGCTACACCTTC. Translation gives CASRGFGNYGYTF.

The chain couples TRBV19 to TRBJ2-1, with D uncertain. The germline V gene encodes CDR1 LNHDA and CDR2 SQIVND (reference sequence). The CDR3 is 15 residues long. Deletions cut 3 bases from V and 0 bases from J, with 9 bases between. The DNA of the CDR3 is TGTGCCAGTAGTATGGATCGGAGCTCCTACAATGAGCAGTTCTTC. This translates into CASSMDRSSYNEQFF.

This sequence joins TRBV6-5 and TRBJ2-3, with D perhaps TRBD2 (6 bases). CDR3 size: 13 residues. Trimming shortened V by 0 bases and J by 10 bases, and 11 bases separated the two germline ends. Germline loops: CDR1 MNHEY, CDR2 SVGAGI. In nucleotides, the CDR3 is TGTGCCAGCAGTTACTCGAAGCGGGTGCCGCAGTATTTT. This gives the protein CASSYSKRVPQYF.

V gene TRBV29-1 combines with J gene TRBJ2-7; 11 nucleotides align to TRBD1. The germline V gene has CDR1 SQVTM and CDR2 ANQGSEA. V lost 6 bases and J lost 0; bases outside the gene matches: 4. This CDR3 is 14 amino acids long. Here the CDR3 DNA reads TGCAGCGTGGGAGGGACAGGGGGCTCCTACGAGCAGTACTTC. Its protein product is CSVGGTGGSYEQYF.

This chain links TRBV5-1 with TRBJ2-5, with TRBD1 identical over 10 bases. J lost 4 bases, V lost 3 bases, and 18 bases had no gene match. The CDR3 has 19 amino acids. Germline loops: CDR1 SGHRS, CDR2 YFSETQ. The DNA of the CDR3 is TGCGCCAGCAGCTGGACCCTGGACAGGGGGTTGGGAATTGGAGAGACCCAGTACTTC. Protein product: CASSWTLDRGLGIGETQYF. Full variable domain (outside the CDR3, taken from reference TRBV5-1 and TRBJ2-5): KAGVTQTPRYLIKTRGQQVTLSCSPISGHRSVSWYQQTPGQGLQFLFEYFSETQRNKGNFPGRFSGRQFSNSRSEMNVSTLELGDSALYLCASSWTLDRGLGIGETQYFGPGTRLLVL.